Listed below are T cell receptor beta chains from one sample, sequenced in a study of response to subunit inactivated influenza vaccine. TCRdb reprocessed the RT-PCR reads via MiXCR and lists one record per CDR3 protein. The data hold 550,000 to 800,000 distinct CDR3 sequences, with roughly 14% observed a single time. The material sequenced was PBMCs from blood, taken about 13 days after vaccination. These receptors all come from a man aged 50 to 59 who received an inactivated influenza vaccine. Each CDR3 is given with its conserved first and last residue. Each record gives: D gene, V gene, J gene, clone size, CDR3 protein, CDR3 DNA. A D gene is named only where the DNA matches it firmly. Not every row has a clone size; where given, it reads once, few, many or a size class.

.,TRBV20-1,TRBJ1-1,few,CSAEDRTEAFF,TGCAGTGCCGAAGACAGGACTGAAGCTTTCTTT
.,TRBV6-5,TRBJ2-2,many,CASSYVTTSPGELFF,TGTGCCAGCAGTTACGTTACTACCTCTCCCGGGGAGCTGTTTTTT
.,TRBV29-1,TRBJ1-1,.,CSVETTTDTEAFF,TGCAGCGTTGAAACAACCACGGACACTGAAGCTTTCTTT
.,TRBV7-3,TRBJ2-1,few,CASSASSRKDNEQFF,TGTGCCAGCAGCGCTTCCTCCCGCAAGGACAATGAGCAGTTCTTC
.,TRBV12-2,TRBJ2-1,.,CASRLGMGTSGSNEQFF,TGTGCAAGTCGCTTAGGAATGGGGACTAGCGGGAGCAATGAGCAGTTCTTC
TRBD1,TRBV29-1,TRBJ1-2,.,CSVEGTGINYGYTF,TGCAGCGTTGAAGGGACAGGGATAAACTATGGCTACACCTTC
.,TRBV11-2,TRBJ2-3,many,CASSLGGSPFGTDTQYF,TGTGCCAGCAGCTTAGGCGGCAGCCCCTTCGGAACAGATACGCAGTATTTT
.,TRBV6-1,TRBJ1-5,few,CASSPDTNQPQHF,TGTGCCAGCAGCCCGGACACTAATCAGCCCCAGCATTTT
TRBD1,TRBV28,TRBJ1-1,.,CASSWPGQGITEAFF,TGTGCCAGCAGTTGGCCCGGACAGGGCATTACTGAAGCTTTCTTT
TRBD1,TRBV5-5,TRBJ2-3,few,CASRTGYTDTQYF,TGTGCCAGCCGGACAGGGTACACAGATACGCAGTATTTT
.,TRBV25-1,TRBJ2-1,.,CASRTSQGRNEQFF,TGTGCCAGCAGGACTAGTCAGGGTAGGAATGAGCAGTTCTTC
.,TRBV7-6,TRBJ2-2,.,CASSHSRQGPGELFF,TGTGCCAGCAGTCATTCCCGGCAGGGGCCTGGGGAGCTGTTTTTT
.,TRBV14,TRBJ2-3,few,CASSPVGRGDTQYF,TGTGCCAGCAGCCCCGTTGGGCGGGGAGATACGCAGTATTTT
.,TRBV20-1,TRBJ2-5,few,CSARGGGAREETQYF,TGCAGTGCTAGGGGCGGCGGGGCGAGGGAAGAGACCCAGTACTTC
.,TRBV10-3,TRBJ2-7,few,CAISDTPSTGRRGEQYF,TGTGCCATCAGTGACACCCCCTCGACAGGGAGGCGGGGCGAGCAGTACTTC
TRBD1,TRBV6-5,TRBJ2-7,few,CASSSGQESSYEQYF,TGTGCCAGCAGTTCCGGACAGGAAAGCTCCTACGAGCAGTACTTC
TRBD2,TRBV5-1,TRBJ2-2,.,CASSRTSGSYGGELFF,TGCGCCAGCAGCCGGACTAGCGGGAGTTATGGCGGGGAGCTGTTTTTT
.,TRBV20-1,TRBJ1-1,.,CSAQAGQANTEAFF,TGCAGTGCTCAGGCCGGGCAGGCTAACACTGAAGCTTTCTTT
TRBD2,TRBV11-2,TRBJ2-3,few,CASSLRVAGFTDTQYF,TGTGCCAGCAGCCTCCGGGTAGCGGGGTTCACAGATACGCAGTATTTT
.,TRBV20-1,TRBJ2-5,few,CSARKRGVETQYF,TGCAGTGCTAGGAAGAGGGGCGTAGAGACCCAGTACTTC
TRBD2,TRBV6-2/TRBV6-3,TRBJ2-1,.,CASMGGPGLAPNEQFF,TGTGCCAGCATGGGGGGTCCGGGACTAGCGCCGAATGAGCAGTTCTTC
.,TRBV12-3/TRBV12-4,TRBJ1-1,many,CASSFAMAGTEAFF,TGTGCCAGCAGTTTTGCCATGGCCGGCACTGAAGCTTTCTTT
TRBD2,TRBV20-1,TRBJ2-5,.,CSGHGKRSGRVQETQYF,TGCAGTGGTCACGGGAAACGTAGCGGGAGGGTCCAAGAGACCCAGTACTTC
.,TRBV10-3,TRBJ2-5,.,CAISETTGRETQYF,TGTGCCATCAGTGAAACCACAGGGAGAGAGACCCAGTACTTC
.,TRBV11-2,TRBJ1-1,many,CASKADRNTEAFF,TGTGCCAGCAAAGCTGACAGGAACACTGAAGCTTTCTTT
TRBD2,TRBV13,TRBJ2-3,.,CASSWTSGSQDTQYF,TGTGCCAGCAGCTGGACTAGCGGGAGTCAAGATACGCAGTATTTT
.,TRBV6-5,TRBJ2-5,few,CASSYSTLGAETQYF,TGTGCCAGCAGTTACTCGACCCTGGGGGCGGAGACCCAGTACTTC
.,TRBV12-3/TRBV12-4,TRBJ1-4,.,CASSLVRGRGRLQNEKLFF,TGTGCCAGCAGTTTAGTCCGGGGCAGGGGCAGGTTACAGAACGAAAAACTGTTTTTT
.,TRBV9,TRBJ2-7,.,CASSVGREGSYEQYF,TGTGCCAGCAGCGTAGGCAGGGAAGGATCCTACGAGCAGTACTTC
.,TRBV20-1,TRBJ2-7,.,CRAQTPTSYEQYF,TGCAGGGCTCAGACTCCAACCTCCTACGAGCAGTACTTC
TRBD2,TRBV12-3/TRBV12-4,TRBJ2-3,.,CASRPKPTSERPDTQYF,TGTGCCAGCAGGCCAAAACCGACTAGCGAGAGGCCAGATACGCAGTATTTT
.,TRBV7-9,TRBJ2-3,few,CASSSSGLGGADTQYF,TGTGCCAGCAGCTCGAGCGGCCTGGGGGGCGCAGATACGCAGTATTTT
.,TRBV5-4,TRBJ2-1,few,CASSWDTSVSSYNEQFF,TGTGCCAGCAGCTGGGACACCTCCGTGAGCTCCTACAATGAGCAGTTCTTC
.,TRBV9,TRBJ2-1,.,CASSVEGGHYNEQFF,TGTGCCAGCAGCGTAGAGGGGGGGCACTACAATGAGCAGTTCTTC
.,TRBV7-7,TRBJ1-6,few,CASSLDDSTNSPLHF,TGTGCTAGCAGCTTAGACGACAGTACAAATTCACCCCTCCACTTT
TRBD2,TRBV4-2,TRBJ2-2,.,CASSDSGLVPGELFF,TGTGCCAGCAGCGATTCCGGACTAGTTCCCGGGGAGCTGTTTTTT
.,TRBV5-1,TRBJ2-3,many,CASSFEDTQYF,TGCGCCAGCAGCTTTGAAGATACGCAGTATTTT
TRBD1,TRBV20-1,TRBJ1-5,few,CSATKGQYSNQPQHF,TGCAGTGCTACGAAGGGACAGTATAGCAATCAGCCCCAGCATTTT
.,TRBV6-5,TRBJ1-1,few,CASSFSPGPYVNTEAFF,TGTGCCAGCAGTTTTTCCCCAGGGCCTTACGTGAACACTGAAGCTTTCTTT
.,TRBV10-2,TRBJ1-1,.,CASSARVQVHTEAFF,TGCGCCAGCAGTGCGAGGGTACAGGTTCACACTGAAGCTTTCTTT
.,TRBV10-3,TRBJ2-5,few,CAISGTAQETQYF,TGTGCCATCAGCGGGACGGCCCAAGAGACCCAGTACTTC
.,TRBV12-3/TRBV12-4,TRBJ2-3,many,CASSRQDSTDTQYF,TGTGCCAGCAGTCGCCAGGACAGCACAGATACGCAGTATTTT
.,TRBV7-9,TRBJ1-1,few,CASSFEQGTEAFF,TGTGCCAGCAGCTTCGAACAGGGCACTGAAGCTTTCTTT
.,TRBV11-2,TRBJ1-5,few,CASSLAQGLNQPQHF,TGTGCCAGCAGCTTAGCACAGGGCCTCAATCAGCCCCAGCATTTT
TRBD1,TRBV18,TRBJ1-2,few,CASSPPTGYGYTF,TGTGCCAGCTCACCACCGACAGGGTATGGCTACACCTTC
.,TRBV7-6,TRBJ2-1,few,CASSLEGGREGEQFF,TGTGCCAGCAGCTTAGAAGGGGGGCGGGAAGGCGAGCAGTTCTTC
.,TRBV10-3,TRBJ1-2,many,CATGGGGYTF,TGTGCCACAGGAGGTGGTGGCTACACCTTC
TRBD1,TRBV28,TRBJ2-7,few,CASSGTGKREQYF,TGTGCCAGCAGCGGGACAGGGAAGCGCGAGCAGTACTTC
TRBD2,TRBV6-1,TRBJ2-2,.,CASSPSGGAFGELFF,TGTGCCAGCAGCCCAAGCGGGGGGGCGTTCGGGGAGCTGTTTTTT
.,TRBV10-3,TRBJ2-7,few,CAISGGMQGLKQYF,TGTGCCATCAGTGGGGGCATGCAGGGATTAAAGCAGTACTTC
.,TRBV20-1,TRBJ1-1,many,CSAATGNTEAFF,TGCAGTGCCGCTACAGGAAACACTGAAGCTTTCTTT
.,TRBV19,TRBJ2-2,.,CASSPSTDTGELFF,TGTGCCAGTAGTCCCTCTACTGACACCGGGGAGCTGTTTTTT
TRBD2,TRBV9,TRBJ2-7,few,CASSTGLAGGHRSYEQYF,TGTGCCAGCAGCACTGGACTAGCGGGGGGGCATCGCTCCTACGAGCAGTACTTC
.,TRBV29-1,TRBJ2-4,many,CSVGSARSKNIQYF,TGCAGCGTTGGGTCGGCACGCTCGAAAAACATTCAGTACTTC
TRBD2,TRBV4-2,TRBJ2-1,few,CASSQDLASGVLFYNEQFF,TGTGCCAGCAGCCAAGATTTAGCTAGCGGCGTATTATTCTACAATGAGCAGTTCTTC
.,TRBV6-5,TRBJ2-7,few,CASSYVRALGEQYF,TGTGCCAGCAGTTACGTAAGGGCCCTAGGCGAGCAGTACTTC
.,TRBV7-6,TRBJ1-3,.,CASSLYWAKDRSGNTIYF,TGTGCCAGCAGCTTATATTGGGCGAAGGATCGCTCTGGAAACACCATATATTTT
TRBD2,TRBV20-1,TRBJ2-2,few,CSARDRTTSGRGTGELFF,TGCAGTGCTAGAGATCGAACCACTAGCGGGAGAGGGACCGGGGAGCTGTTTTTT
TRBD2,TRBV5-1,TRBJ2-3,few,CASSPSGRDTDTQYF,TGCGCCAGCAGCCCTAGCGGGAGGGACACAGATACGCAGTATTTT